These T cell receptor beta chains were read from a single sample in a study of cytomegalovirus exposure and HLA in healthy donors. Measured with immunoSEQ multiplex PCR; TCRdb has only the in-frame clones, and not every one. The sample yields 140,000 or so clones, 9.4% seen once. Sequencing used PBMCs. These receptors originate from a male donor in good health and CMV-seronegative. Both conserved end residues are part of each CDR3. Each record gives: CDR3 protein, CDR3 DNA, V gene, D gene, J gene, clone size. The D gene is left open where the match is weak. Size is omitted from some rows. Given values are once, few, many or a class for expanded clones.

CDR3: CASSQDLGGYEQFF
DNA: TGCGCCAGCAGCCAAGACCTGGGGGGATACGAGCAGTTCTTC
V: TRBV4-3
D: -
J: TRBJ2-1
size: -

CDR3: CASSRGKYTDTQYF
DNA: TGTGCCAGCAGCCGGGGGAAGTACACAGATACGCAGTATTTT
V: TRBV28
D: -
J: TRBJ2-3
size: -

CDR3: CASSQEYRQGTTEAFF
DNA: TGCGCCAGCAGCCAAGAATATCGACAGGGGACGACTGAAGCTTTCTTT
V: TRBV4-3
D: TRBD1
J: TRBJ1-1
size: few

CDR3: CASSSGQPQHF
DNA: TGTGCCAGCAGCTCCGGTCAGCCCCAGCATTTT
V: TRBV6-5
D: -
J: TRBJ1-5
size: -

CDR3: CASSHTGEANYGYTF
DNA: TGCGCCAGCAGCCATACAGGGGAAGCTAACTATGGCTACACCTTC
V: TRBV4-3
D: TRBD1
J: TRBJ1-2
size: -

CDR3: CASSDQGAGGETQYF
DNA: TGTGCCAGCAGTGATCAGGGGGCGGGAGGGGAGACCCAGTACTTC
V: TRBV28
D: -
J: TRBJ2-5
size: -

CDR3: CASSQLTSRHNEQFF
DNA: TGCGCCAGCAGCCAACTGACTAGCCGACACAATGAGCAGTTCTTC
V: TRBV4-1
D: TRBD2
J: TRBJ2-1
size: few

CDR3: CAISESRQGGETQYF
DNA: TGTGCCATCAGTGAGTCGAGGCAGGGTGGGGAGACCCAGTACTTC
V: TRBV10-3
D: -
J: TRBJ2-5
size: -

CDR3: CASSSAGTGYEQYF
DNA: TGTGCCAGCAGTTCCGCCGGGACAGGCTACGAGCAGTACTTC
V: TRBV6-5
D: TRBD1
J: TRBJ2-7
size: few

CDR3: CATSRFGIQETQYF
DNA: TGTGCCACCAGCAGGTTCGGGATCCAAGAGACCCAGTACTTC
V: TRBV15
D: -
J: TRBJ2-5
size: few